This TCR beta chain emerged from a study of T cell responses to AZD1222 COVID-19 vaccine. Data came from immunoSEQ multiplex PCR; TCRdb stores just in-frame clones and leaves some out. The sample includes some 150,000 clones, 90% of them seen just once. Study-wide results and caveats: Only after the peak T cell response were repertoires sampled. Among AZD1222 vaccinees, only five or six were seropositive at baseline.

This CDR3 has 15 amino acids. Germline CDR1 and CDR2: SGHAT and FQNNGV. V dropped 5 bases and J dropped 4 bases, with 17 bases sitting between them. Of note for this clone: Its antigen is unidentified.

This sequence originates from an adult in good health. This rearrangement joins TRBV11-2 to TRBJ1-2; no clear D gene. The sequenced sample was peripheral blood, obtained on day 0 of AZD1222 vaccination. The CDR3 region is CASSGLRAQSYGYTF. The CDR3 bases are TGTGCCAGCAGCGGTCTAAGGGCGCAGAGCTATGGCTACACCTTC.